Listed here are 10 T cell receptor beta chains from one sample, sequenced in a study of beta chain features in type 1 diabetes. Study conclusions and caveats: Shorter TCRB CDR3s, moderately but significantly so, were found in Type 1 diabetes patients in all four CD4+ subsets.

cDNA synthesis used the whole RNA isolate, giving expressed TCRB sequences. Assay: immunoSEQ multiplex PCR; the TCRdb copy retains only in-frame clones and omits some. The sample has around 150,000 clones, 10% to 13% seen once. Antigen specificity for these receptors is unknown. The material sequenced was central memory CD4+ T cells from blood. The receptors were gathered from a young man with type 1 diabetes.

The CDR3 DNA reads TGTGCCATCAGTGAGTCGACTCGTGGACTAGCGGGAGCAGGTGAGCAGTTCTTC. It encodes CAISESTRGLAGAGEQFF. The chain uses TRBV10-3 and TRBJ2-1; 13 positions match TRBD2. The CDR3 spans 18 residues. V was clipped by 0 bases and J by 9 bases; unmatched bases: 11. Per the germline V gene, CDR1 is ENHRY and CDR2 is SYGVKD.

This clone came up a few times. The chain is built from TRBV28 and TRBJ2-2, with 8 bases that match TRBD2. This CDR3 region has 20 residues. The junction had 18 bases not matched to a gene; V was cut back by 2 bases and J by 4 bases. Germline V gene sequence: CDR1 MDHEN, CDR2 SYDVKM. CDR3 amino acids: CASSLEGTPGTRRGTGELFF. CDR3 coding DNA: TGTGCCAGCAGTTTAGAGGGGACGCCCGGGACTAGGCGAGGCACCGGGGAGCTGTTTTTT.

CDR3 protein: CSVGDRNFNEQFF. CDR3 DNA sequence: TGCAGCGTTGGGGACAGAAATTTCAATGAGCAGTTCTTC. The chain recombines TRBV29-1 with TRBJ2-1, with 7 bases fitting TRBD1. This CDR3 comprises 13 residues. Germline loops: CDR1 SQVTM, CDR2 ANQGSEA. Trimming cost V 4 bases and J 6 bases; bases outside gene matches: 6.

This clone came up a few times. The V call is TRBV7-2, the J call TRBJ1-2; a weak D match, TRBD1 (5 bases). Germline CDR1 is SGHTA and CDR2 is FQGNSA. The CDR3 totals 14 residues. V was trimmed by 4 bases and J by 3 bases, leaving 12 bases between them. The CDR3 spells CASSSQGVDYGYTF. The DNA of the CDR3 is TGTGCCAGCAGCTCACAAGGGGTTGACTATGGCTACACCTTC.

The chain carries TRBV6-6 and TRBJ1-2, with 8 bases identical to TRBD1. Trimming took 7 bases from V and 7 from J; bases not matched to a gene: 17. Germline loops: CDR1 MNHNY, CDR2 SVGAGI (reference sequence). The CDR3 has 16 amino acids. DNA of the CDR3: TGTGCCAGCACGAGTCCGTTAGGGACAGGAGATGCTGGCTACACCTTC. Translating it yields CASTSPLGTGDAGYTF.

This clone was found a few times. V usage is TRBV5-1 and J usage is TRBJ2-7; perhaps TRBD1 as D (6 bases). Germline V lookup: CDR1 SGHRS, CDR2 YFSETQ. V lost 0 bases, J lost 1 base, and 11 bases lay in between. The CDR3 runs 15 residues. This CDR3 is CASSLGGGQSYEQYF. CDR3 in DNA: TGCGCCAGCAGCTTGGGTGGAGGACAGTCCTACGAGCAGTACTTC. The full variable domain, with the rest looked up from reference TRBV5-1 and TRBJ2-7, is KAGVTQTPRYLIKTRGQQVTLSCSPISGHRSVSWYQQTPGQGLQFLFEYFSETQRNKGNFPGRFSGRQFSNSRSEMNVSTLELGDSALYLCASSLGGGQSYEQYFGPGTRLTVT.

This clone has more than one count but fewer than ten. The CDR3 loop is CSARVAEAFF. CDR3 DNA sequence: TGCAGTGCTAGAGTCGCTGAAGCTTTCTTT. V usage is TRBV20-1 and J usage is TRBJ1-1; no definite D call. CDR1 is DFQATT and CDR2 is SNEGSKA in the germline V gene (reference sequence). This CDR3 comprises 10 residues. Trimming cost V 1 base and J 6 bases, with 3 bases left between them.

This clone was observed a handful of times. This chain links TRBV7-2 with TRBJ1-2, with TRBD1 as a possible D gene (6 bases). This CDR3 is built from 15 residues. V was pared by 3 bases and J by 4 bases, with 15 bases between. Per the germline V gene, CDR1 is SGHTA and CDR2 is FQGNSA. The CDR3 DNA follows: TGTGCCAGCAGCTTGACTCCAGGGGCCGGCTATGGCTACACCTTC. This translates into CASSLTPGAGYGYTF.

This clone was seen a few times. The V and J genes are TRBV30 and TRBJ2-3; 7 bases map to TRBD2. Germline V gives CDR1 GTSNPN, CDR2 SVGIG (reference sequence). The CDR3 is 15 residues long. Losses at the gene ends were 2 bases for V and 5 bases for J; bases not matched to a gene: 10. The CDR3 spells CAWSKTGGSGDTQYF. In nucleotides, the CDR3 is TGTGCCTGGAGTAAAACGGGAGGATCCGGAGATACGCAGTATTTT.

J is TRBJ1-2 and V is TRBV28; no clear D. The CDR3 is 12 amino acids. The ends were cut back, 3 bases at V and 8 bases at J, with 10 bases in the middle. Germline V lookup: CDR1 MDHEN, CDR2 SYDVKM. CDR3 in amino acids: CASSLATLGYTF. The CDR3 DNA follows: TGTGCCAGCAGTTTGGCGACACTCGGCTACACCTTC.